This T cell receptor (beta chain) was identified during a study of blood T cells in healthy people across ages (dated by TCRdb to 2015 to 2017). Background on the whole study: In model experiments, template switching captured about one uniquely barcoded TCR beta cDNA molecule for every two T cells. Using deep sequencing normalized with unique cDNA molecular identifiers, the study measured how TCR beta repertoire diversity changes with age. The donors were split into four age groups: young (average around 15 years), middle-aged (about 40), aged (over 55) and long-lived (over 75). To avoid experimental bias, donors of different ages were randomly spread across the sequencing lanes. Two additional independent replicas of 1 million unique cDNA reads from the same blood draw were analyzed for two donors (one aged 18 to 30 and one aged 80 or older). General study outcomes and caveats: A strong correlation was found between observed TCR beta diversity and the percentage of naive T cells measured by flow cytometry. Conclusive comparison of naive and antigen-experienced compartments was prevented by the profiling of bulk unsorted PBMCs. Donor CMV infection status was unknown, potentially confounding age-related changes in expanded clonotypes. Compared with the aged group, more naive CD4+ T cells, fewer expanded clones and increased TCR diversity were shown by the long-lived group, suggesting age selection. Estimates of total diversity based on one million sequenced T cells were considered lower bounds and underestimates. Observed TCR beta diversity per million T cells fell roughly linearly with age, and a significant reduction was already apparent by age roughly 40.

The donors were some 39 Caucasian individuals from Russia, aged roughly 6 to 100 years, who were systemically healthy. Ten milliliters of peripheral blood were drawn from each donor into EDTA-treated Vacutainer tubes. Ficoll-Paque density-gradient centrifugation was used to isolate PBMCs, with at least 6 million per sample. Trizol reagent was used to extract total RNA from PBMCs, with at least 6 micrograms per sample. For every donor, flow cytometry on a PBMC aliquot measured the percentage of naive CD45RAhigh/CD27high T cells. The junction shows trimming of 2 bases on V and 7 bases on J, and the gene matches do not reach 11 bases of it. Including cysteine and phenylalanine, the CDR3 has 14 amino acids. The retained sequence is limited to the CDR3, 42 bases, with the frame set at the first base. Via the germline V gene (reference sequence), CDR1 is GTSNPN and CDR2 SVGIG. Library prep was done by 5' RACE. TCRdb shows the sequencer as Illumina HiSeq 2500. The second PCR ran for roughly 6 to 11 cycles and used a J-beta primer mix along with a sample-barcoded 5' primer. A unique molecular identifier was introduced onto each TCR beta cDNA molecule by a template-switch 5' adaptor carrying 12 random nucleotides. Each sample yielded at least 2.5 million CDR3-containing paired-end reads. All of the RNA was converted into first-strand cDNA using the Mint cDNA synthesis kit, with a TRBC-specific oligonucleotide serving as the primer. All cDNA was treated with uracil-DNA glycosylase and then went through a first 18-cycle PCR with the universal primers M1SS and BC2_uni_R. Processing in the source paper ran as follows. For normalization, 1 million high-quality reads were randomly selected from each sample, with every read carrying a distinct molecular identifier. Reads sharing molecular identifiers were discarded rather than binned into consensus sequences. CDR3 identification, clonotype clustering and error correction used MiTCR with a Q25 quality threshold and the strictest error-elimination algorithm. A nonparametric unseen species model using Euler transformation provided a lower-bound estimate of total TCR beta diversity. Using fastp trimming at Q25 and MiXCR clonotype assembly, TCRdb reanalyzed the public sequencing data and kept in-frame beta chains. Each record represents a unique CDR3 protein, reported with the most common genes and DNA among its rows. TCRdb, not the authors, supplied the V and J calls. The sample table shows about 700,000 distinct CDR3 sequences, and approximately 31% are seen once. The ten largest clonotypes hold 15% of the sample.

As regards this clonotype: What antigen it recognizes has not been identified. Base qualities are not recorded, but no much larger clone differs from it by a single base.

This chain joins TRBV30 to TRBJ2-7, with 7 central nucleotides matching TRBD1. The sequenced material came from blood. The clonotype was recovered from an elderly woman in good health. Donor details come from another sample of the same person, matched by shared clones. CDR3 reads: CAWSRGQLYNEQYF. The nucleotide sequence is TGTGCCTGGAGTAGGGGACAGCTCTACAATGAGCAGTACTTC.